This is a list of T cell receptor beta chains from one sample in a study of cytomegalovirus exposure and HLA in healthy donors. Measured with immunoSEQ multiplex PCR; TCRdb has only the in-frame clones, and not every one. The clone table shows over 45,000 clones, with the ten largest holding around 2.1%. Sequencing input: PBMCs. All receptors derive from a woman aged 18-29 years in good health and CMV-seronegative. CDR3s include the opening cysteine and the closing phenylalanine or tryptophan. D genes are given only for firm matches.

d_gene	v_gene	j_gene	CDR3aa	CDR3nt
-	TRBV20-1	TRBJ1-1	CSAPGDTEAFF	TGCAGTGCGCCAGGGGACACTGAAGCTTTCTTT
-	TRBV19	TRBJ1-2	CASSPGQESYGYTF	TGTGCCAGTAGTCCGGGACAAGAAAGCTATGGCTACACCTTC
TRBD1	TRBV2	TRBJ1-5	CASSVQGAGQPQHF	TGTGCCAGCAGCGTACAGGGGGCAGGACAGCCCCAGCATTTT
TRBD2	TRBV7-7	TRBJ2-5	CASSPGRARGGTQYF	TGTGCTAGCAGCCCCGGGAGGGCCCGAGGAGGGACCCAGTACTTC
TRBD1	TRBV29-1	TRBJ1-4	CSVGTDRGHEKLFF	TGCAGCGTTGGGACGGACAGGGGGCATGAAAAACTGTTTTTT
TRBD1	TRBV6-4	TRBJ2-1	CASSDSDRGEQFF	TGTGCCAGCAGTGACTCGGACAGGGGTGAGCAGTTCTTC
TRBD2	TRBV4-2	TRBJ2-3	CASSQDLAGGADTQYF	TGTGCCAGCAGCCAAGATCTAGCGGGGGGCGCAGATACGCAGTATTTT
-	TRBV19	TRBJ2-7	CASSSTHRGLLTNHEQYF	TGTGCCAGTAGTTCTACCCACAGGGGACTTCTTACCAACCACGAGCAGTACTTC
TRBD2	TRBV7-7	TRBJ2-5	CASSLARGGETQYF	TGTGCCAGCAGCTTAGCGCGGGGGGGGGAGACCCAGTACTTC
TRBD2	TRBV29-1	TRBJ2-7	CSVGGELSQARYGQYF	TGCAGCGTGGGGGGGGAGTTAAGTCAGGCCCGATACGGGCAGTACTTC
-	TRBV18	TRBJ1-2	CASSPKDGDGGYTF	TGTGCCAGCTCACCTAAGGACGGGGATGGGGGCTACACCTTC
-	TRBV5-1	TRBJ1-3	CASSLDLGNRNTIYF	TGCGCCAGCAGCTTAGACTTGGGTAATAGAAACACCATATATTTT
-	TRBV5-1	TRBJ2-3	CASSLREGTQYF	TGCGCCAGCAGCCTTCGGGAAGGGACGCAGTATTTT
TRBD1	TRBV5-8	TRBJ2-5	CASSYRTGGETQYF	TGTGCCAGCAGCTATAGGACAGGGGGGGAGACCCAGTACTTC
-	TRBV19	TRBJ1-3	CASSLGTTGNTIYF	TGTGCCAGTAGTCTTGGGACAACTGGAAACACCATATATTTT
TRBD1	TRBV6-5	TRBJ1-1	CASSTRTGGNTEAFF	TGTGCCAGCAGTACGCGGACAGGAGGGAACACTGAAGCTTTCTTT
-	TRBV5-1	TRBJ1-2	CASSLDRNYGYTF	TGCGCCAGCAGCTTGGACAGGAACTATGGCTACACCTTC
TRBD1	TRBV4-1	TRBJ1-1	CASSQRGQGNTEAFF	TGCGCCAGCAGCCAGCGCGGACAGGGAAACACTGAAGCTTTCTTT
TRBD1	TRBV10-3	TRBJ1-3	CAIGTGGNTIYF	TGTGCCATCGGGACAGGAGGAAACACCATATATTTT
TRBD2	TRBV5-4	TRBJ2-5	CASSLYVTSAETQYF	TGTGCCAGCAGCTTGTATGTGACTAGCGCAGAGACCCAGTACTTC
TRBD1	TRBV19	TRBJ1-2	CASSERTGGDYGYTF	TGTGCCAGTAGTGAAAGGACAGGGGGGGACTATGGCTACACCTTC
TRBD2	TRBV5-1	TRBJ2-1	CASSSGWGGNEQFF	TGCGCCAGCTCGTCAGGGTGGGGGGGGAATGAGCAGTTCTTC
-	TRBV5-4	TRBJ2-5	CASSSLQETQYF	TGTGCCAGCAGCTCCCTCCAAGAGACCCAGTACTTC
TRBD2	TRBV29-1	TRBJ2-5	CSVSQRGQTQYF	TGCAGCGTTTCCCAGCGGGGGCAGACCCAGTACTTC
-	TRBV28	TRBJ1-6	CASRTVGISSYNSPLHF	TGTGCCAGCAGGACAGTGGGTATAAGCTCCTATAATTCACCCCTCCACTTT
TRBD1	TRBV7-2	TRBJ1-2	CASSLTGTGKNYGYTF	TGTGCCAGCAGCCTTACCGGGACAGGGAAGAACTATGGCTACACCTTC
-	TRBV5-6	TRBJ1-6	CASSWGVAGQARNSPLHF	TGTGCCAGCAGCTGGGGGGTAGCTGGGCAGGCGCGAAATTCACCCCTCCACTTT
-	TRBV19	TRBJ2-5	CASSRTEGPETQYF	TGTGCCAGTAGTCGGACAGAGGGGCCAGAGACCCAGTACTTC
-	TRBV19	TRBJ1-3	CASSPGGLGNTIYF	TGTGCCAGTAGCCCCGGGGGGCTTGGAAACACCATATATTTT
TRBD1	TRBV28	TRBJ1-6	CASIETGEGSPLHF	TGTGCCAGCATTGAGACAGGGGAAGGGTCACCCCTCCACTTT
-	TRBV9	TRBJ2-1	CASNGLGRGSYNEQFF	TGTGCCAGCAACGGACTTGGGAGAGGGTCCTACAATGAGCAGTTCTTC